This TCR beta chain comes out of a study of cytomegalovirus exposure and HLA in healthy donors. 60 Vbeta and 13 Jbeta primers were used in PCR. In the original analysis: In a later analysis, roughly 10 million of about 80 million unique beta chains occurred in at least two donors. The assay was immunoSEQ multiplex PCR, and TCRdb's table has in-frame clones only and misses some. D and trimming were read from the DNA, whereas the V and J calls and clone size are those reported in that table. The top ten clones hold 6% to 7% of a sample with about 180,000 clones, 75% to 80% of them seen once. V lost 6 bases and J lost 0, with 12 bases in between. CDR1 is SGHVS and CDR2 is FQNEAQ in the germline V gene. The CDR3 consists of 14 residues.

The receptor comes from a man aged 40-55 years in good health and CMV-seropositive. The chain has TRBV7-8 and TRBJ2-7; TRBD2 might be the D (7 bases). Sequencing input: PBMCs. CDR3 loop: CASRPRGGSYEQYF. The CDR3 nucleotides are TGTGCCAGCAGACCGAGGGGGGGCTCCTACGAGCAGTACTTC.